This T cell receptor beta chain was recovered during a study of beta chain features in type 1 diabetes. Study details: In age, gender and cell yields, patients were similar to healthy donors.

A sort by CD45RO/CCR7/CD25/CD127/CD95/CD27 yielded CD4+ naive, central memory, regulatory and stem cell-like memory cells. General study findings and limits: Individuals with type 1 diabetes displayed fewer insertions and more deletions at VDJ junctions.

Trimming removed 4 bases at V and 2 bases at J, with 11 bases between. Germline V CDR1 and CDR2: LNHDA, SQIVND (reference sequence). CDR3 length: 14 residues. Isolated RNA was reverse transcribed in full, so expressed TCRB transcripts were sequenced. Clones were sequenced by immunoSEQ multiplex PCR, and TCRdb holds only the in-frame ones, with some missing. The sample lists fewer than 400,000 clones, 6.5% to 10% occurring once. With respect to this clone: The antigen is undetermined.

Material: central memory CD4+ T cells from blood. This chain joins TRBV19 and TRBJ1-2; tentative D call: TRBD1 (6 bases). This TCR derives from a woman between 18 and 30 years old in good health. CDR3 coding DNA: TGTGCCAGTAGTACAGAAACAGGGAACTATGGCTACACCTTC. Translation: CASSTETGNYGYTF.